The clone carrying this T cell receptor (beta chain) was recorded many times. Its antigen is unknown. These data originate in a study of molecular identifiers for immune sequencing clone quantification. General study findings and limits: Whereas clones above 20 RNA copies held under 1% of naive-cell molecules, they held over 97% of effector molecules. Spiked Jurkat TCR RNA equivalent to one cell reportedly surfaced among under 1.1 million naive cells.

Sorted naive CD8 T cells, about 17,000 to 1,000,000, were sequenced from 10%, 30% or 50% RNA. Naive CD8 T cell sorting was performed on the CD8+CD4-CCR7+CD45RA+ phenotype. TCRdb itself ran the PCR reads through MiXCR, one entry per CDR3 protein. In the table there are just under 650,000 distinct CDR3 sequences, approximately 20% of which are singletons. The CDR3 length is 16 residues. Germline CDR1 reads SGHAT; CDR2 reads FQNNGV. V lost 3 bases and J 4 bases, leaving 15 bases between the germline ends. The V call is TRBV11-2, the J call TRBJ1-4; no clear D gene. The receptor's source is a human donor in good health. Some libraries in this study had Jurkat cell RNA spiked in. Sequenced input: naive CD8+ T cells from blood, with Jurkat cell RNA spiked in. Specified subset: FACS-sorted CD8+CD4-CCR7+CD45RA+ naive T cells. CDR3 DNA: TGTGCCAGCAGCTTCGATAGCGCGACTCTTAATGAAAAACTGTTTTTT. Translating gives CASSFDSATLNEKLFF.